The 29 T cell receptor beta chains presented below share a single source sample, sequenced in a study of CD8 T cells in ankylosing spondylitis. Study-level results: Blood of patients with ankylosing spondylitis appeared to be characterized by a TCR beta motif of several highly homologous variants.

Their antigen targets remain unknown. TCRdb ran MiXCR on the 5' RACE reads and lists one entry per CDR3 protein. This table holds about 440,000 distinct CDR3 sequences, about 15% found once. Sequencing used blood, either unsorted or a sorted T cell fraction (not recorded which). The receptor set was obtained from a male donor with ankylosing spondylitis.

Only a few counts were recorded for this clonotype. The genes are TRBV5-1 and TRBJ1-1; 7 bases align to TRBD1. V shed 3 bases, J shed 0 bases, and the junction held 8 bases outside the gene matches. From germline, CDR1 is SGHRS and CDR2 YFSETQ. CDR3 length equals 16 residues. For the CDR3, the DNA is TGCGCCAGCAGCTGGACAGGTAGCTCCCTGAACACTGAAGCTTTCTTT. Translated: CASSWTGSSLNTEAFF.

This clonotype appeared a few times. The chain joins TRBV6-2 or TRBV6-3 to TRBJ2-4; TRBD2 matches at 8 bases. The CDR3 consists of 18 residues. Per germline, CDR1 MNHEY and CDR2 SVGEGT. V lost 4 bases and J lost 0; bases outside the gene matches: 11. CDR3 in amino acids: CASSSHPGGNSAKNIQYF. Written as DNA, the CDR3 is TGTGCCAGCAGTTCCCACCCGGGGGGGAACTCAGCCAAAAACATTCAGTACTTC.

This clonotype has only a few counts. V and J are TRBV9 and TRBJ2-1, with D possibly being TRBD1 (5 bases). Per germline, CDR1 SGDLS and CDR2 YYNGEE. Between the trimmed V and J ends, which lost 4 bases and 5 bases, there was a span of 13 bases. The CDR3 loop spans 14 amino acids. As DNA, the CDR3 is TGTGCCAGCAGCCCGATCGACAGAAACAATGAGCAGTTCTTC. It yields the protein CASSPIDRNNEQFF.

This clonotype came up a few times. The rearrangement joins TRBV12-3 or TRBV12-4 to TRBJ1-1; no firm D call. The CDR3 covers 14 residues. The ends were cut back, 3 bases at V and 2 bases at J, with 10 bases in the middle. The CDR3 sequence is CASSLGSHNTEAFF. CDR3 DNA: TGTGCCAGCAGTTTGGGGTCCCATAACACTGAAGCTTTCTTT.

This clonotype was seen a few times. This chain uses TRBV3-1 with TRBJ2-7, with D possibly being TRBD1 (6 bases). The germline V gene has CDR1 LGHDT and CDR2 YNNKEL (reference sequence). The CDR3 loop spans 17 amino acids. V was shortened by 0 bases and J by 0 bases, with 15 bases between the two germline ends. The CDR3 DNA reads TGTGCCAGCAGCCAAGAGGACAGAACTCAGGCCTCCTACGAGCAGTACTTC. It codes for CASSQEDRTQASYEQYF.

This clonotype was counted once. V gene TRBV27 combines with J gene TRBJ2-7; maybe TRBD1 (6 bases). The CDR3 runs to 15 residues. Germline loops: CDR1 MNHEY, CDR2 SMNVEV (reference sequence). Trimming removed 3 bases from V and 2 bases from J, with 14 bases in between. The CDR3 DNA follows: TGTGCCAGCAGTTTCTCCGGCGGACAGCCCTACGAGCAGTACTTC. The encoded protein is CASSFSGGQPYEQYF.

This clonotype was recorded a few times. This chain uses TRBV11-2 with TRBJ2-5; 13 positions agree with TRBD2. Unmatched junction bases numbered 7, after V lost 6 bases and J lost 3 bases. The CDR3 covers 16 residues. The germline gives CDR1 SGHAT, CDR2 FQNNGV. CDR3: CASRLLAGGPEETQYF. The CDR3 nucleotides read TGTGCCAGCAGATTACTAGCGGGAGGGCCTGAAGAGACCCAGTACTTC.

This clonotype appeared a few times. The genes are TRBV5-6 and TRBJ2-7; D is uncertain. The CDR3 covers 15 residues. From germline, CDR1 is SGHDT and CDR2 YYEEEE. V was clipped by 6 bases and J by 5 bases, with 21 bases between them. The CDR3 DNA sequence: TGTGCCAGCACCCTTGGTAGGGTAAGAATGGACGAGCAGTACTTC. Translated, it gives CASTLGRVRMDEQYF.

This clonotype was counted between two and nine times. The gene calls are TRBV9 and TRBJ2-3; D may correspond to TRBD1 or TRBD2 (5 bases each). CDR1 is SGDLS, CDR2 YYNGEE, per germline. Trimming removed 0 bases at V and 3 bases at J, with 17 bases between. This CDR3 is 17 amino acids long. DNA of the CDR3: TGTGCCAGCAGCGTAGGAGGGTCGGCAGGGAAAACAGATACGCAGTATTTT. Its translation: CASSVGGSAGKTDTQYF.

This clonotype was picked up a small number of times. The gene calls are TRBV12-3 or TRBV12-4 and TRBJ1-3; D is perhaps TRBD1 (5 bases). Between the trimmed V and J ends, which lost 4 bases and 0 bases, there was a span of 10 bases. The length of the CDR3 is 15 residues. CDR3 in amino acids: CASSYGTYSGNTIYF. In nucleotides, the CDR3 is TGTGCCAGCAGTTACGGGACTTACTCTGGAAACACCATATATTTT.

The chain links TRBV20-1 to TRBJ1-6; TRBD1 matches 7 bases. The length of the CDR3 is 15 residues. The V segment lost 2 bases and the J segment 2 bases; nucleotides outside the gene matches: 3. Germline CDR1 is DFQATT and CDR2 is SNEGSKA (reference sequence). The DNA for the CDR3 is TGCAGTGCTAGACCGACAGGGACCTATAATTCACCCCTCCACTTT. It encodes CSARPTGTYNSPLHF.

There are a few counts of this clonotype. This chain links TRBV4-1 with TRBJ2-7; D perhaps matches TRBD1 (5 bases). The CDR3 runs to 15 residues. Trimming shortened V by 4 bases and J by 5 bases, and 18 bases separated the two germline ends. Germline V lookup: CDR1 MGHRA, CDR2 YSYEKL. The CDR3 DNA is TGCGCCAGCAGCCCGTCCAAAGGGTTGGGGCACGAGCAGTACTTC. Its protein is CASSPSKGLGHEQYF.

In DNA form, the CDR3 reads TGCGCCAGCAGCCAAGGGGGGTTTGGTACGGCGGGGGCAGATACGCAGTATTTT. Encoded protein: CASSQGGFGTAGADTQYF. V is TRBV4-1 and J is TRBJ2-3, with TRBD2 matching over 7 bases. Germline V gene sequence: CDR1 MGHRA, CDR2 YSYEKL. This CDR3 is built from 18 residues. Trimming took 1 base from V and 4 from J; bases not matched to a gene: 14.

This clonotype showed up just a few times. This chain uses TRBV5-1 with TRBJ2-1; the D gene is possibly TRBD2 (5 bases). CDR1 is SGHRS, CDR2 YFSETQ, per germline. The length of the CDR3 is 13 residues. Trimming took off 5 bases at V and 6 bases at J, with 12 bases between the two ends. Here the CDR3 DNA reads TGCGCCAGCAGAATCGGGGAGACCAATGAGCAGTTCTTC. This gives the protein CASRIGETNEQFF.

This clonotype was seen at least ten times. The rearrangement joins TRBV20-1 to TRBJ2-7; no clear D gene. Trimming pared 6 bases from V and 6 bases from J, leaving 9 bases between. This CDR3 has 10 residues. Germline V gene sequence: CDR1 DFQATT, CDR2 SNEGSKA (reference sequence). The CDR3 sequence is CSALMVEQYF. In nucleotides, the CDR3 is TGCAGTGCCCTGATGGTCGAGCAGTACTTC.

Only a few counts were recorded for this clonotype. The V gene is TRBV5-1, the J gene TRBJ2-4, with 9 positions matching TRBD2. CDR3 length: 16 residues. J was trimmed by 9 bases and V by 1 base; bases with no gene match: 11. Germline CDR1 and CDR2: SGHRS and YFSETQ. For the CDR3, the DNA is TGCGCCAGCAGCTTGAGGGGGCTAGCGGGATTTGGCATTCAGTACTTC. Its translation: CASSLRGLAGFGIQYF.

This chain connects TRBV5-5 to TRBJ1-6; D is undetermined. V lost 0 bases and J 10 bases, leaving 11 bases between the germline ends. The V gene's germline CDR1 is SGHKS and CDR2 YYEKEE (reference sequence). This CDR3 spans 14 amino acids. CDR3 region: CASSLVLAGSPLHF. In DNA form, the CDR3 reads TGTGCCAGCAGCTTGGTCCTGGCGGGCTCACCCCTCCACTTT.

This clonotype was found a few times. The chain carries TRBV20-1 and TRBJ2-1, with TRBD2 matching over 8 bases. This CDR3 contains 16 residues. After removal of 2 bases from V and 4 bases from J, the junction contained 10 bases not matched to a gene. Germline V gene lookup returns CDR1 DFQATT and CDR2 SNEGSKA (reference sequence). The CDR3 loop reads CSARKGAGGAYNEQFF. CDR3 nucleotide sequence: TGCAGTGCTAGAAAAGGTGCGGGAGGCGCTTACAATGAGCAGTTCTTC.

This clonotype was detected a few times. V usage is TRBV25-1 and J usage is TRBJ2-1; TRBD2 matches at 7 bases. V lost 8 bases, J lost 6 bases, and 10 bases stayed unmatched. CDR3 size: 14 residues. The V gene's germline CDR1 is MGHDK and CDR2 SYGVNS. The CDR3 loop reads CASQTSVDLNEQFF. The CDR3 DNA follows: TGTGCCAGCCAAACTAGCGTGGATCTCAATGAGCAGTTCTTC.

The chain employs TRBV29-1 and TRBJ1-2, with TRBD1 identical over 7 bases. CDR3 length: 12 amino acids. J gave up 4 bases and V 4 bases, and 3 bases lay outside the gene matches. The V gene's germline CDR1 is SQVTM and CDR2 ANQGSEA. Here the CDR3 reads CSVGGQSYGYTF. The CDR3 nucleotides are TGCAGCGTTGGGGGACAGAGCTATGGCTACACCTTC.

This chain uses TRBV6-1 with TRBJ1-2; D is unresolved. In germline, CDR1 is MNHNS, CDR2 SASEGT. The CDR3 extends over 13 amino acids. Trimming took off 2 bases at V and 2 bases at J, with 6 bases between the two ends. The CDR3 sequence: CASSERSNYGYTF. The CDR3 nucleotides read TGTGCCAGCAGTGAAAGGTCCAACTATGGCTACACCTTC.

This clonotype was detected a few times. The chain couples TRBV20-1 to TRBJ1-1; D gene unclear. This CDR3 has 15 residues. V lost 0 bases and J lost 5, with 16 bases in between. CDR1 is DFQATT, CDR2 SNEGSKA, per germline (reference sequence). The CDR3 region has the DNA TGCAGTGCTAGAGATCGGGCTGGGTTGAGGACTGAAGCTTTCTTT. Its protein is CSARDRAGLRTEAFF.

The chain carries TRBV4-2 and TRBJ2-7, with D maybe TRBD1 (8 bases). V lost 4 bases, J lost 3 bases, and 16 bases lay in between. This CDR3 is built from 15 residues. Germline V gives CDR1 LGHNA, CDR2 YNFKEQ. CDR3 in amino acids: CASSPTDREGYEQYF. For the CDR3, the DNA is TGTGCCAGCAGCCCTACGGACAGGGAGGGCTACGAGCAGTACTTC.

This clonotype was seen only once. This chain uses TRBV5-1 with TRBJ1-1; no clear D gene. CDR3 length: 16 amino acids. Germline V gene data show CDR1 as SGHRS and CDR2 as YFSETQ. The V end was cut by 1 base, the J end by 0 bases, with 13 bases between. In nucleotides, the CDR3 is TGCGCCAGCAGCTTGAACGTGGGCAACATGAACACTGAAGCTTTCTTT. Amino acid sequence: CASSLNVGNMNTEAFF.

The sample holds a few counts of this clonotype. The rearrangement uses TRBV4-2 and TRBJ2-3, with D hard to call. CDR1 is LGHNA, CDR2 YNFKEQ, per germline. The CDR3 has 17 residues. V lost 1 base, J lost 0 bases, and 14 bases lay in between. This chain's CDR3 is CASSQGAGATSTDTQYF. The CDR3 DNA is TGTGCCAGCAGCCAAGGGGCAGGTGCGACTAGCACAGATACGCAGTATTTT.

J is TRBJ2-5 and V is TRBV11-2, with 9 nucleotides matching TRBD2. The CDR3 has 15 amino acids. The trim removed 3 bases at V and 1 base at J, leaving 3 bases unmatched. CDR1 SGHAT and CDR2 FQNNGV come from the germline V gene. The CDR3 region is CASSFQRGAQETQYF. CDR3 DNA: TGTGCCAGCAGCTTTCAGCGGGGGGCCCAAGAGACCCAGTACTTC.

This clonotype occurred many times. The gene calls are TRBV12-3 or TRBV12-4 and TRBJ2-5, with D tentatively TRBD1 (6 bases). V dropped 6 bases and J dropped 1 base, with 9 bases sitting between them. This CDR3 has 13 amino acids. The CDR3 reads CASRGQLQETQYF. The CDR3 DNA follows: TGTGCCAGCAGAGGACAGCTCCAAGAGACCCAGTACTTC.

The sample holds a few counts of this clonotype. The chain links TRBV9 to TRBJ1-2; no firm D call. V was shortened by 3 bases and J by 2 bases, with 11 bases between the two germline ends. Germline lookup yields CDR1 SGDLS and CDR2 YYNGEE. The CDR3 spans 14 residues. Written as DNA, the CDR3 is TGTGCCAGCAGCGCCTTCTTGACCAACTATGGCTACACCTTC. Protein sequence: CASSAFLTNYGYTF.

V and J are TRBV7-9 and TRBJ2-3; TRBD1 matches at 9 bases. The CDR3 runs to 14 residues. CDR1 SEHNR and CDR2 FQNEAQ come from the germline V gene (reference sequence). The J segment lost 6 bases and the V segment lost 7 bases, leaving 8 bases of the junction unmatched. The CDR3 loop is CASKPGQGRDTQYF. CDR3 nucleotides: TGTGCCAGCAAACCGGGACAGGGACGCGATACGCAGTATTTT.